A single sample gave rise to the 6 T cell receptor beta chains below, sequenced in a study of blood T cells in healthy people across ages. Together with a sample-barcoded 5' primer, a J-beta primer mix was included in a second PCR lasting about 7 to 11 cycles. TCRdb analysed the 5' RACE reads with MiXCR anew, one entry per CDR3 protein. Of under 1,000,000 distinct CDR3 sequences in the sample, about 42% were seen once. Sequenced sample: blood. Receptor source: a man older than 75 in good health.

This clonotype was counted between two and nine times. The chain joins TRBV24-1 to TRBJ2-4, with a possible D match to TRBD1 (5 bases). The DNA end is a closer match to TRBJ2-5, so the J assignment may be wrong. CDR1 KGHDR and CDR2 SFDVKD come from the germline V gene. CDR3 length equals 12 residues. The CDR3 DNA reads TGTGCCGCCGCCAGGGATGAAGAGACCCAGTACTTC. This sequence encodes CAAARDEETQYF.

The chain links TRBV4-3 to TRBJ2-1; D is perhaps TRBD1 or TRBD2 (5 bases each). The CDR3 covers 16 residues. V gave up 1 base and J gave up 4 bases, with 14 bases separating them. Germline V CDR1 and CDR2: LGHNA, YSLEER. The CDR3 loop reads CASSQGTQAVYNEQFF. DNA of the CDR3: TGCGCCAGCAGCCAAGGGACACAAGCGGTGTACAATGAGCAGTTCTTC.

At least ten counts were recorded for this clonotype. The chain has TRBV10-3 and TRBJ2-7, with 9 bases that match TRBD2. V was clipped by 0 bases and J by 4 bases; unmatched bases: 10. Germline V CDR1 and CDR2: ENHRY, SYGVKD. This CDR3 has 17 residues. In nucleotides, the CDR3 is TGTGCCATCAGTGAGTCTGGGATTAGCGGGAGTTCATACGAGCAGTACTTC. Protein sequence: CAISESGISGSSYEQYF.

This chain joins TRBV19 and TRBJ2-7; 7 bases are shared with TRBD1. The CDR3 has 15 residues. Per the germline V gene, CDR1 is LNHDA and CDR2 is SQIVND (reference sequence). V dropped 5 bases and J dropped 7; count of bases not matched to a gene: 14. In nucleotides, the CDR3 is TGTGCCAGTAGTCCGGCCGGGACAGCAATTACGGAGCAGTACTTC. Translation gives CASSPAGTAITEQYF.

The chain links TRBV29-1 to TRBJ2-1; 7 nucleotides line up with TRBD2. Germline V CDR1 and CDR2: SQVTM, ANQGSEA. This CDR3 has 13 amino acids. The V gene end was trimmed by 5 bases and the J gene end by 2 bases; junction bases not matched to a gene: 3. The CDR3 sequence: CSVSSGTYNEQFF. CDR3 bases: TGCAGCGTTTCCAGCGGGACCTACAATGAGCAGTTCTTC.

This clonotype was counted at least ten times. V and J are TRBV20-1 and TRBJ2-7, with 14 bases lining up with TRBD2. The CDR3 runs to 17 residues. The V and J ends lost 6 bases and 3 bases, in that order; junction bases with no gene match: 13. CDR1 DFQATT and CDR2 SNEGSKA come from the germline V gene (reference sequence). The CDR3 DNA reads as TGCAGTGCCGCGGGACTAGCGGGAGCCAAAACAGTCTACGAGCAGTACTTC. Protein: CSAAGLAGAKTVYEQYF.